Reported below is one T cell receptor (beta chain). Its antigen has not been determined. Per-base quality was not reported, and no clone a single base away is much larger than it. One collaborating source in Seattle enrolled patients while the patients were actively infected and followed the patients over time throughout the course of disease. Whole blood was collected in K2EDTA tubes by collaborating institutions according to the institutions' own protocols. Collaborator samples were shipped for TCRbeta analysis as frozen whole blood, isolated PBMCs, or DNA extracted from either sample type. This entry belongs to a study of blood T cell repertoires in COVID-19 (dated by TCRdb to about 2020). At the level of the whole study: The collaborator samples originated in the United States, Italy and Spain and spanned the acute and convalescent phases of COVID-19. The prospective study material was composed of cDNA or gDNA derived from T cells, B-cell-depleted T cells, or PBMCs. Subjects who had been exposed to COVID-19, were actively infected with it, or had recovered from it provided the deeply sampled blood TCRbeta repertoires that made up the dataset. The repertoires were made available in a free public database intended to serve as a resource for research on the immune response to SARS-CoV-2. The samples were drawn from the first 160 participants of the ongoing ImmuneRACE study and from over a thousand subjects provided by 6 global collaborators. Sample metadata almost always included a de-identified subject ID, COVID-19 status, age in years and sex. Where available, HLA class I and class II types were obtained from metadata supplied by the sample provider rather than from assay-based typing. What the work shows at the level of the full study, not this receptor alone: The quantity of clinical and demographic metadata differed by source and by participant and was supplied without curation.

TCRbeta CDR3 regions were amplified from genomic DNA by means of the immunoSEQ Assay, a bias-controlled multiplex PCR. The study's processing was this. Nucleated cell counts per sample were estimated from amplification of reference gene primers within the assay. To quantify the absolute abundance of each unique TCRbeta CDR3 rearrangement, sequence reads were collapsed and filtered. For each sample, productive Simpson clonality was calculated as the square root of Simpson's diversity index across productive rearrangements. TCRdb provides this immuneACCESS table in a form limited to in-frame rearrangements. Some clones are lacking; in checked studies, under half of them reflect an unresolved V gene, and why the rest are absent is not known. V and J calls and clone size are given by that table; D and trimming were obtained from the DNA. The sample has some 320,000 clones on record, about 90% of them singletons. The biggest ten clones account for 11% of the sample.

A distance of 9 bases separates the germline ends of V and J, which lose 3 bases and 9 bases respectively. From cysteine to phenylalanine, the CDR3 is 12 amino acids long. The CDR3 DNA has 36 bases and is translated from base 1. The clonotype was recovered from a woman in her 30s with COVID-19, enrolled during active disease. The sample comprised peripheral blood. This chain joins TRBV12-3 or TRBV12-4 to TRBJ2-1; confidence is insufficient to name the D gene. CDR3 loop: CASSFKRTEQFF. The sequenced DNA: TGTGCCAGCAGTTTTAAGCGAACTGAGCAGTTCTTC.